A selection of T cell receptor beta chains follows, all from one sample in a study of CD8+ T cells in alopecia areata. TCRdb keeps only in-frame clones here, not all; method: immunoSEQ multiplex PCR. Of 110,000 to 150,000 clones detected, 58% appear once; the ten largest clones hold approximately 6.5%. Sequencing was performed on CD4+ T cells sorted from blood, taken at week 0. Source of these receptors: a human donor with alopecia areata. The CDR3 runs from the conserved cysteine through the conserved F or W. D genes are given only for firm matches. The size of a clone is reported for some rows only, either as once, few or many, or as a class for expanded clones.

j_call v_call d_call clone_size cdr3_aa
TRBJ1-1 TRBV19 - many CASTLPGMNTEAFF
TRBJ2-7 TRBV30 TRBD2 - CAWRTPLAGGYEQYF
TRBJ1-5 TRBV19 - - CASEARVRNQPQHF
TRBJ2-6 TRBV7-2 TRBD1 few CASSPGQGVSGANVLTF
TRBJ2-2 TRBV19 - - CASSGLGGDTGELFF
TRBJ1-1 TRBV4-1 - once CASSHPRGARGTEAFF
TRBJ2-3 TRBV7-2 - few CASSLEWGTDTQYF
TRBJ1-5 TRBV7-2 - - CASSLVSGAAGNQPQHF
TRBJ1-6 TRBV6-5 TRBD1 once CASTLGTGKSPLHF
TRBJ2-3 TRBV4-3 TRBD2 - CASSQGVWGGAQHTQYF
TRBJ2-1 TRBV7-2 TRBD2 - CASSGRGVNEQFF
TRBJ1-1 TRBV6-5 - few CASSAWAVNTEAFF
TRBJ1-1 TRBV4-3 - - CASSQEKGYTEAFF
TRBJ2-5 TRBV27 - once CARHNETQYF
TRBJ2-1 TRBV7-2 - - CASSLARTTKNNNEQFF